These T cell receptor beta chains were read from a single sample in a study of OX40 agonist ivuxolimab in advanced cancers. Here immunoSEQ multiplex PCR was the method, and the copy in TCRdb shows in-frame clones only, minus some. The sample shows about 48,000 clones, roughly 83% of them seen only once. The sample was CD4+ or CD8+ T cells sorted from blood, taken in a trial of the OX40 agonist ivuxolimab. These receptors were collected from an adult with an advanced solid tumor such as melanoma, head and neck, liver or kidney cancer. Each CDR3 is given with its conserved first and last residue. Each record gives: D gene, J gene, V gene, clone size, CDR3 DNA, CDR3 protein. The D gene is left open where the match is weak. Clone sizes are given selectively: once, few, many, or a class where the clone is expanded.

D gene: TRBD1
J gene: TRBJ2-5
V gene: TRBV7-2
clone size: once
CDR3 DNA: TGTGCCAGCAGCTCGTCAACAGGGGGCTCCCAAGAGACCCAGTACTTC
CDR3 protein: CASSSSTGGSQETQYF

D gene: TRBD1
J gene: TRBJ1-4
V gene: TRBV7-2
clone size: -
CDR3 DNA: TGTGCCAGCAGCTTGGACAGGGGCCCGTTTGAAAAACTGTTTTTT
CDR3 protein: CASSLDRGPFEKLFF

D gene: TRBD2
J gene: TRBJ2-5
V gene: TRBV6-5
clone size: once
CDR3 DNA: TGTGCCAGCAGTTACCCGGGGGGGCAAGAGACCCAGTACTTC
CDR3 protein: CASSYPGGQETQYF

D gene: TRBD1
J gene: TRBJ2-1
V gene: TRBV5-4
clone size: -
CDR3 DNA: TGTGCCAGCACCCAAACAGGGGGCCACTACAATGAGCAGTTCTTC
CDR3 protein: CASTQTGGHYNEQFF

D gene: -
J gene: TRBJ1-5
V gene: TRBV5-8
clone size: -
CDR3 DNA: TGTGCCAGCAGCTTGGGCAGTTATCAGCCCCAGCATTTT
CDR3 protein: CASSLGSYQPQHF

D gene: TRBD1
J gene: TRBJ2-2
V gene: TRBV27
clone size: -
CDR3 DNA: TGTGCCAGCAGTTTACCGGGACAGGGATTCATCCGTGGCACCGGGGAGCTGTTTTTT
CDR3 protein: CASSLPGQGFIRGTGELFF

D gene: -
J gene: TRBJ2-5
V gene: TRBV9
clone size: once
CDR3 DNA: TGTGCCAGCAGCGCCCGTAACCAAGAGTCCCAGTACTTC
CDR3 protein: CASSARNQESQYF

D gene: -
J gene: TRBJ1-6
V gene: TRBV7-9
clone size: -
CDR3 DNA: TGTGCCAGCAGCTTGGTCGTACCGGGACAATATAATTCACCCCTCCACTTT
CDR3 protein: CASSLVVPGQYNSPLHF

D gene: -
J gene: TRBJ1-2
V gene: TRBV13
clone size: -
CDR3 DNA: TGTGCCAGCAGCTTAGACCCCCAGGGAAATGTTGGCTACACCTTC
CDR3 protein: CASSLDPQGNVGYTF

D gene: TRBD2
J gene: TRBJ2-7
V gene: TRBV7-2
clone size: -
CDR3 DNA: TGTGCCAGCAGCTTGGGGGGGACCCTCTCCTACGAGCAGTACTTC
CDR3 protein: CASSLGGTLSYEQYF

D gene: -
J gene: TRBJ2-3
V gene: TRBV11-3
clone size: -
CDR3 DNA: TGTGCCAGCAGTTTTAACCAGGGCGAGGGAGATACGCAGTATTTT
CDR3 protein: CASSFNQGEGDTQYF

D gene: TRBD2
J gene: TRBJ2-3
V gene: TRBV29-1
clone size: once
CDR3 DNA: TGCAGCGCGGGGCGGGGGTCTAGCACAGATACGCAGTATTTT
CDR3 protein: CSAGRGSSTDTQYF

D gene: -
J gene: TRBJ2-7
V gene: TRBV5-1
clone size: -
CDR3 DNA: TGCGCCAGCAGCCGTCTATCGGCAGCCGAATCCTACGAGCAGTACTTC
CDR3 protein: CASSRLSAAESYEQYF

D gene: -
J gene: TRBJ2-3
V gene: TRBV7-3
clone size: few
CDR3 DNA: TGTGCCAGCAGCTCAGTTATAGCAGATACGCAGTATTTT
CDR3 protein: CASSSVIADTQYF

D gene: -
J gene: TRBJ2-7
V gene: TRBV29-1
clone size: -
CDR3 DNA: TGCAGCGTTGAAGGGACTTTAGGGACCCTCTCCTACGAGCAGTACTTC
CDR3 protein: CSVEGTLGTLSYEQYF

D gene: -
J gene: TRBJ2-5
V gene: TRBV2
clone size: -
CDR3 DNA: TGTGCCAGCAGTGGAATACAGGTCCAAGAGACCCAGTACTTC
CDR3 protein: CASSGIQVQETQYF

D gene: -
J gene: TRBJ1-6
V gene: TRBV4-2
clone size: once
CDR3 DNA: TGTGCCAGCAGCCCCGGACCTAGCGGTTCACCCCTCCACTTT
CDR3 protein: CASSPGPSGSPLHF

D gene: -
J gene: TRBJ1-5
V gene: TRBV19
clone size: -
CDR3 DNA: TGTGCCAGCCGCCAAGGCTCCCAGCCCCAGCATTTT
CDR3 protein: CASRQGSQPQHF

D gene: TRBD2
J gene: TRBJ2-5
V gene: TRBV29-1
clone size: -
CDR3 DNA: TGCAGCGTCGCTAGCGGGGGTACCCAAGAGACCCAGTACTTC
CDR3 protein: CSVASGGTQETQYF

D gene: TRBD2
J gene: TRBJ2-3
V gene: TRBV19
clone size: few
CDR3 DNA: TGTGCCAGTACCGATGGGAGCGGGAGAAGCACAGATACGCAGTATTTT
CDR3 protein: CASTDGSGRSTDTQYF

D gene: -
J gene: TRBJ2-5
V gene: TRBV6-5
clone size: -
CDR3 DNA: TGTGCCAGCAGTTACTCGTCCGGGTCCAGCCGGGAGACCCAGTACTTC
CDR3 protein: CASSYSSGSSRETQYF

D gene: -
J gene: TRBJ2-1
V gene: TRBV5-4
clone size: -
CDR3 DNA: TGTGCCAGCAGCCCGACACAACAGCTCAACAATGAGCAGTTCTTC
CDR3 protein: CASSPTQQLNNEQFF

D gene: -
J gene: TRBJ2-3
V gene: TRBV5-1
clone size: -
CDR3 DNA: TGCGCCAGCAGCCCGCGGGCGGACCAGAGCACAGATACGCAGTATTTT
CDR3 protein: CASSPRADQSTDTQYF

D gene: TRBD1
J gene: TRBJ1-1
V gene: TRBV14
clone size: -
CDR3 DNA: TGTGCCAGCAGCCAAGTTGGGACAGGTACTGAAGCTTTCTTT
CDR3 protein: CASSQVGTGTEAFF

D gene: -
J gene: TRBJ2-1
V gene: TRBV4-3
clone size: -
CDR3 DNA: TGCGCCAGCAGCCAAGTGGGGGGCCACAATGAGCAGTTCTTC
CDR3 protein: CASSQVGGHNEQFF

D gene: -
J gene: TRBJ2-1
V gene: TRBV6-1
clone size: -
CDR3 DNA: TGTGCCAGCAGCCAACTCGGGGCGAGGCTCGGGTTCTTC
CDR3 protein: CASSQLGARLGFF

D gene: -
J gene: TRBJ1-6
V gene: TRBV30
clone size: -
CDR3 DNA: TGTGCCTGTAGAGGGGGAAATAATTCACCCCTCCACTTT
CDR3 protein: CACRGGNNSPLHF

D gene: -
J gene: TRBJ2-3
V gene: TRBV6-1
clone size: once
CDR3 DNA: TGTGCCAGCAAGCGGGGACACACAGATACGCAGTATTTT
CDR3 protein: CASKRGHTDTQYF

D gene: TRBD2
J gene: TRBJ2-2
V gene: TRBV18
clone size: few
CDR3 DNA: TGTGCCAGCTCACCAACCATAGCGGGAGTCACCAACACCGGGGAGCTGTTTTTT
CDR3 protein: CASSPTIAGVTNTGELFF

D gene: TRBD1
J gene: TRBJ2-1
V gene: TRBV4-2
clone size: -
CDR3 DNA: TGTGCCAGCAGCCAACTTGGGGACAGGGGGCGTGAGCAGTTCTTC
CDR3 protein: CASSQLGDRGREQFF

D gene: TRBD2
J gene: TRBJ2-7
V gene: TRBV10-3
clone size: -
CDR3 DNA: TGTGCCATCAGTGAGGGACTAGCCAGCTCCTACGAGCAGTACTTC
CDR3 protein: CAISEGLASSYEQYF

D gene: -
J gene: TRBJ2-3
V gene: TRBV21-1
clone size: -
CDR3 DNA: TGTGCCAGCAGCAAAGTAGCTCGGGCCTCCCGCACAGATACGCAGTATTTT
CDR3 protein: CASSKVARASRTDTQYF

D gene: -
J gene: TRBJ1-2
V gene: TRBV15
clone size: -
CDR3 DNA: TGTGCCACCAGCAGAGTTTTGTCAGAGAACTATGGCTACACCTTC
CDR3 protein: CATSRVLSENYGYTF

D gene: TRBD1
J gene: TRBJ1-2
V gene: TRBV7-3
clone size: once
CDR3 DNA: TGTGCCAGCAGTCAAGACAGGGGAGGCGGCTACACCTTC
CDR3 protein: CASSQDRGGGYTF

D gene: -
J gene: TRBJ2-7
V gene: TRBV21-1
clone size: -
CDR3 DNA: TGTGCCAGCAGCCCAACCCGAGAGAAGAGCTCCTACGAGCAGTACTTC
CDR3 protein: CASSPTREKSSYEQYF

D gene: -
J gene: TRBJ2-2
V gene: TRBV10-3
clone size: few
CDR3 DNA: TGTGCCACCTCCGGGACCTCATTAAGGGGCACCGGGGAGCTGTTTTTT
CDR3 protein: CATSGTSLRGTGELFF

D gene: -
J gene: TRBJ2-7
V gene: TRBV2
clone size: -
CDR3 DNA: TGTGCCAGCAGTGAGGGGTCCCTCTCCTACGAGCAGTACTTC
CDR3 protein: CASSEGSLSYEQYF

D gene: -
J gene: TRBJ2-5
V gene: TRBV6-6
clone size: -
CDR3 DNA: TGTGCCAGCACCTTCGAAGCCCAAGAGACCCAGTACTTC
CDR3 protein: CASTFEAQETQYF

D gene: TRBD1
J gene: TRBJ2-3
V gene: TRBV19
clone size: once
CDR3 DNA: TGTGCCAGTAGTATAGGGGGACAGCGTCGGGATACGCAGTATTTT
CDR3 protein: CASSIGGQRRDTQYF

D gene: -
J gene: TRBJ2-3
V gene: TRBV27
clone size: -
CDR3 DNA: TGTGCCAGCAGTCCCGGGACAAACGGAGATACGCAGTATTTT
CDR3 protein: CASSPGTNGDTQYF

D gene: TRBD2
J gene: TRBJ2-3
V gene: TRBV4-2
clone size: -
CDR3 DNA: TGTGCCAGCAGCCAAGAAAGGCTAGCGGGCGGCCCTAACACAGATACGCAGTATTTT
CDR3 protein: CASSQERLAGGPNTDTQYF

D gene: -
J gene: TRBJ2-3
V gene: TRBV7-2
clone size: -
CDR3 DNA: TGTGCCAGCAGCTTGGGCAGGGTAAGCACAGATACGCAGTATTTT
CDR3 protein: CASSLGRVSTDTQYF

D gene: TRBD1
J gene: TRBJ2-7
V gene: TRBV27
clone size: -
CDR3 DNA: TGTGCCACTAGGACAGGGCGGACCTACGAGCAGTACTTC
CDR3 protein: CATRTGRTYEQYF

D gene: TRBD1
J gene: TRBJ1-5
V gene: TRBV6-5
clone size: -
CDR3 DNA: TGTGCCAGCAGGGGGACAGGGGATCAGCCCCAGCATTTT
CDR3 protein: CASRGTGDQPQHF

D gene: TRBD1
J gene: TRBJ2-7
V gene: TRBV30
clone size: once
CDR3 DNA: TGTGCCTGGAGATACGGACAGGGGGCTTACGAGCAGTACTTC
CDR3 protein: CAWRYGQGAYEQYF

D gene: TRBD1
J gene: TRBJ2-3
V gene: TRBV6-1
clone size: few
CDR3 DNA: TGTGCCAGCAGCCTGGACAGGGGGCCGGATACGCAGTATTTT
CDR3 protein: CASSLDRGPDTQYF

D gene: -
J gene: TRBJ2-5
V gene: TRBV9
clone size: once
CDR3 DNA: TGTGCCAGCAGCGTAAGTGCTAGCGATGGGACCCAGTACTTC
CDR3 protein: CASSVSASDGTQYF

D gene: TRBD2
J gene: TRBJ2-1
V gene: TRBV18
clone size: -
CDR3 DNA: TGTGCCAGCTCACCGGGACTAGCGGGAGAAAGTGAGCAGTTCTTC
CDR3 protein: CASSPGLAGESEQFF

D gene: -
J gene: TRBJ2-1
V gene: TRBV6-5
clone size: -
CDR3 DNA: TGTGCCAGCAGATCTTACCGGGGCTCCTACAATGAGCAGTTCTTC
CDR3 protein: CASRSYRGSYNEQFF

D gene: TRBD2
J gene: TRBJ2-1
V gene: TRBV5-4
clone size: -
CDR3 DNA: TGTGCCAGCAGTAGCGATCGACTAGCGGGGAACAATGAGCAGTTCTTC
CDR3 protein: CASSSDRLAGNNEQFF

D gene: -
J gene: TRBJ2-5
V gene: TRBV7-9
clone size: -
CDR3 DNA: TGTGCCAGCAGCTGGGGGTTGGAGACCCAGTACTTC
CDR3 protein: CASSWGLETQYF

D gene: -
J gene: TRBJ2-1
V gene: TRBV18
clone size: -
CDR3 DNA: TGTGCCAGCTCAACAACAACTACGGAGCAGTTCTTC
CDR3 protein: CASSTTTTEQFF

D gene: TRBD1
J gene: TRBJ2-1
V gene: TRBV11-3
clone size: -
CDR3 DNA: TGTGCCAGCAGCGCGGGACAGGGGTATTTCAATGAGCAGTTCTTC
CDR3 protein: CASSAGQGYFNEQFF

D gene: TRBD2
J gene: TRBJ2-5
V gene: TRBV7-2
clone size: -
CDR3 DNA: TGTGCCAGCAGCTTAGTGGGAGCGGGAGGTGGAGAGACCCAGTACTTC
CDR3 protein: CASSLVGAGGGETQYF

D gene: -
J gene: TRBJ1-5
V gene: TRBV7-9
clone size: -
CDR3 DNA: TGTGCCAGCAGCTTACCAAATCAGCCCCAGCATTTT
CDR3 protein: CASSLPNQPQHF